This T cell receptor beta chain appears in the sequencing data of a study of control samples from healthy donors and cancer patients. This CDR3 spans 16 amino acids. Trimming shortened V by 3 bases and J by 5 bases, and 19 bases separated the two germline ends. Germline CDR1 is LNHNV and CDR2 is YYDKDF (reference sequence). Clones were read by immunoSEQ multiplex PCR, and TCRdb kept only the in-frame ones, dropping some. The sample includes 75,000 to 90,000 clones, around 91% seen only once; the top ten take 6.5% to 7.5%. V and J are TRBV15 and TRBJ2-5; perhaps TRBD1 as D (8 bases). The origin of this receptor is a man aged 50 to 60 in good health. The sample taken for sequencing was blood. The CDR3 coding sequence is TGTGCCACCAGCAGGCATACCGGACAGGGAGGGGAGACCCAGTACTTC. Its translation: CATSRHTGQGGETQYF.